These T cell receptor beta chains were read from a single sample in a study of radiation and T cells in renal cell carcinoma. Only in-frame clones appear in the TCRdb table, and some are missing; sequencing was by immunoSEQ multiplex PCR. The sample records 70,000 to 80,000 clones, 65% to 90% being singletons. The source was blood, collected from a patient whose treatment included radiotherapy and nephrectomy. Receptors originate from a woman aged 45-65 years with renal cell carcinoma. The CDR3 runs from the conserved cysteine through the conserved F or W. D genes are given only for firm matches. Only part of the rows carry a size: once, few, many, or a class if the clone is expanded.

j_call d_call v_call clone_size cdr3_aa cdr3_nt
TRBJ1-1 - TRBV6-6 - CASMVGGVRNFTEAFF TGTGCCAGTATGGTCGGGGGCGTGCGGAATTTCACTGAAGCTTTCTTT
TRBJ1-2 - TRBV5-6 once CASSGASNYGYTF TGTGCCAGCAGCGGGGCTTCTAACTATGGCTACACCTTC
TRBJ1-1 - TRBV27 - CASSLSKNTEAFF TGTGCCAGCAGTTTATCCAAGAACACTGAAGCTTTCTTT
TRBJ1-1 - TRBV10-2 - CASQGGRDTEAFF TGCGCCAGCCAGGGTGGTAGGGACACTGAAGCTTTCTTT
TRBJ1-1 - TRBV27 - CASSFSGRNTEAFF TGTGCCAGCAGCTTCTCCGGGCGCAACACTGAAGCTTTCTTT
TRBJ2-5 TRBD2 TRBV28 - CASSLLAGGPVETQYF TGTGCCAGCAGTTTGTTAGCGGGAGGGCCTGTAGAGACCCAGTACTTC
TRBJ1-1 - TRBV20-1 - CSPGKNTEAFF TGCAGCCCAGGGAAGAACACTGAAGCTTTCTTT
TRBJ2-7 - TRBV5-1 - CASSLAEQRDEQYF TGCGCCAGCAGCTTGGCCGAGCAGAGGGACGAGCAGTACTTC
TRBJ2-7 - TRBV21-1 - CASSKDSGQKCSYEQYF TGTGCCAGCAGCAAAGATAGTGGACAGAAATGCTCCTACGAGCAGTACTTC
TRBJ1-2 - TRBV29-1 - CSAPGRGYGYTF TGCAGCGCTCCGGGGAGGGGCTATGGCTACACCTTC
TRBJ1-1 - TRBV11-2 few CASSYLTGGPNTEAFF TGTGCCAGCAGCTACTTGACGGGCGGTCCGAACACTGAAGCTTTCTTT
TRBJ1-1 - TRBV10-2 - CASGYLNTEAFF TGCGCCAGCGGGTATCTGAACACTGAAGCTTTCTTT
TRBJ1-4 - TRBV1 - CTSSQHSRTVGWDSTNEKLFF TGCACCAGCAGCCAACACTCAAGGACGGTGGGGTGGGATTCAACTAATGAAAAACTGTTTTTT
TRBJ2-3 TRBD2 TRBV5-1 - CASSSGLADSDTQYF TGCGCCAGCAGCTCGGGACTAGCGGACTCAGATACGCAGTATTTT
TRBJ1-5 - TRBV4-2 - CASSQEGGLGQPQHF TGTGCCAGCAGCCAGGAAGGGGGGCTCGGTCAGCCCCAGCATTTT
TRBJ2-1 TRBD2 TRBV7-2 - CASSLAGSSYNEQFF TGTGCCAGCAGCCTAGCGGGGAGCTCCTACAATGAGCAGTTCTTC
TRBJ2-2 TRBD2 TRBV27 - CASWASGRPGELFF TGTGCCAGCTGGGCTAGCGGGAGGCCCGGGGAGCTGTTTTTT
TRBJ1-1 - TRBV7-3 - CASSLDGWGRAFF TGTGCCAGCAGCCTGGACGGATGGGGACGAGCTTTCTTT
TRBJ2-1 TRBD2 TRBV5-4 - CASSLGGTSSLISTEQFF TGTGCCAGCAGCTTGGGTGGGACTAGCTCTTTAATCTCCACTGAGCAGTTCTTC
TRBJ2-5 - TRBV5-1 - CASSRGAGRQETQYF TGCGCCAGCAGTAGGGGGGCGGGGAGACAAGAGACCCAGTACTTC
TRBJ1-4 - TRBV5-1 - CASTMGLGEKLFF TGCGCCAGCACGATGGGCTTAGGAGAAAAACTGTTTTTT
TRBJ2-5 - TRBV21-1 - CASSKERLAGGEETQYF TGTGCCAGCAGCAAAGAACGGCTAGCGGGGGGGGAAGAGACCCAGTACTTC
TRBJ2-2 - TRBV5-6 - CASSLLAGANTGELFF TGTGCCAGCAGCTTGTTGGCAGGGGCGAACACCGGGGAGCTGTTTTTT
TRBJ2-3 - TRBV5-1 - CASTRTPESTDTQYF TGCGCCAGCACCAGGACCCCGGAGAGCACAGATACGCAGTATTTT
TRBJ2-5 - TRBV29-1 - CSVFGVAEGAETQYF TGCAGCGTCTTTGGGGTAGCGGAGGGGGCGGAGACCCAGTACTTC
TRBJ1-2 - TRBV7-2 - CASSLAWDGGSGYTF TGTGCCAGCAGCTTGGCCTGGGACGGGGGGTCTGGCTACACCTTC
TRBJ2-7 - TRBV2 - CASRQTATSYEQYF TGTGCCAGCAGACAGACAGCAACTTCCTACGAGCAGTACTTC
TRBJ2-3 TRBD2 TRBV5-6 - CASSWDGTSGSIGTDTQYF TGTGCCAGCAGCTGGGATGGCACTAGCGGGAGTATTGGCACAGATACGCAGTATTTT
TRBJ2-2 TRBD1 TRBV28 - CASSFSGQTNTGELFF TGTGCCAGCAGTTTTTCGGGACAGACGAACACCGGGGAGCTGTTTTTT
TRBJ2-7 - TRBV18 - CASSPVFSGTRSSYEQYF TGTGCCAGCTCACCAGTCTTTTCGGGGACACGAAGCTCCTACGAGCAGTACTTC
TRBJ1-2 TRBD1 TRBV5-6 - CASSFPGTGGFGYTF TGTGCCAGCAGCTTCCCCGGGACAGGGGGCTTTGGCTACACCTTC
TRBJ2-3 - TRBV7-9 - CASSYTGSSTDTQYF TGTGCCAGCAGTTATACAGGTTCGAGCACAGATACGCAGTATTTT
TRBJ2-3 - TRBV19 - CASSGIRTDTQYF TGTGCCAGTAGTGGGATCAGGACAGATACGCAGTATTTT
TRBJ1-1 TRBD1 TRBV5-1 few CASSVDRGGTEAFF TGCGCCAGCAGCGTAGACAGGGGAGGCACTGAAGCTTTCTTT
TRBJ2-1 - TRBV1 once CTSSPRWERDNEQFF TGCACCAGCAGCCCAAGATGGGAGAGGGACAATGAGCAGTTCTTC
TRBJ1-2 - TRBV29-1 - CSVEGVQGYGYTF TGCAGCGTTGAAGGAGTGCAGGGCTATGGCTACACCTTC
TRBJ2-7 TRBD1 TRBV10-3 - CAIREPGQLYEQYF TGTGCCATCAGAGAGCCGGGACAGTTGTACGAGCAGTACTTC
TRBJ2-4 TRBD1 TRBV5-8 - CASSLEATGGAGSDF TGTGCCAGCAGCTTGGAGGCGACAGGGGGCGCCGGATCGGACTTC
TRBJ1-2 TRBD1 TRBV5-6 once CASSSGQGKAGYTF TGTGCCAGCAGCTCGGGACAGGGGAAGGCTGGCTACACCTTC
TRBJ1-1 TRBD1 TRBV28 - CASIILPGQKNTEAFF TGTGCCAGCATCATTTTGCCGGGACAGAAGAACACTGAAGCTTTCTTT
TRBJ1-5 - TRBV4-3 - CASSQGRAMGQPQHF TGCGCCAGCAGCCAGGGGAGGGCGATGGGTCAGCCCCAGCATTTT
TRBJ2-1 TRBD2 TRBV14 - CASSQGWGLGHEQFF TGTGCCAGCAGCCAAGGCTGGGGACTAGGTCATGAGCAGTTCTTC
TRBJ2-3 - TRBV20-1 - CSARRDTQYF TGCAGTGCTAGAAGAGATACGCAGTATTTT
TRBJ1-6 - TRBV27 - CASSRHADYNSPLHF TGTGCCAGCAGCCGACACGCCGACTATAATTCACCCCTCCACTTT
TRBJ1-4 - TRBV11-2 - CASSLAGQEKLFF TGTGCCAGCAGCTTAGCAGGACAAGAAAAACTGTTTTTT
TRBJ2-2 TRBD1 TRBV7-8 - CASSPQGATPGELFF TGTGCCAGCAGCCCCCAGGGGGCTACCCCCGGGGAGCTGTTTTTT
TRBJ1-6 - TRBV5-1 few CASSRRGLEHSPLHF TGCGCCAGCAGCCGCAGGGGACTTGAACATTCACCCCTCCACTTT
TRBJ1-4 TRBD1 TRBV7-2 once CASSLGQGTGGKLFF TGTGCCAGCAGCCTCGGACAGGGGACCGGGGGGAAACTGTTTTTT
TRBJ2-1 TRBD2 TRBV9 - CASSVGSGGSYNEQFF TGTGCCAGCAGCGTAGGTAGCGGGGGCTCCTACAATGAGCAGTTCTTC
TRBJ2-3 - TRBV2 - CASSETRTSTDTQYF TGTGCCAGCAGTGAAACAAGAACTAGCACAGATACGCAGTATTTT
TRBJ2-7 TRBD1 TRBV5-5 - CASSRGPGTETYEQYF TGTGCCAGCAGCCGGGGTCCCGGGACAGAAACCTACGAGCAGTACTTC
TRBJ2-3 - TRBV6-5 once CATRRMVKDTQYF TGTGCCACCAGGCGAATGGTTAAAGATACGCAGTATTTT
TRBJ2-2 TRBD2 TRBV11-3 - CASSLSGSGTGELFF TGTGCCAGCAGCTTGAGCGGGAGTGGTACCGGGGAGCTGTTTTTT